This T cell receptor (beta chain) was profiled in a study of blood T cell repertoires in COVID-19. Profiling relied on immunoSEQ multiplex PCR, and the TCRdb table lists in-frame clones only, not all of them. The repertoire consists of about 150,000 clones, with over 70% occurring once and the leading ten covering 10% to 13%. The V gene lost 1 base and the J gene lost 4 bases, with 9 bases spanning the gap. The CDR3 extends over 14 amino acids. CDR1 is LGHNA, CDR2 YSLEER, per germline. V gene TRBV4-3 combines with J gene TRBJ2-3; D possibly corresponds to TRBD2 (6 bases). The specimen sequenced was peripheral blood. The sequence was collected from a man in his 60s with active or convalescent COVID-19. CDR3 amino acids: CASSQVVAADTQYF. CDR3 coding DNA: TGCGCCAGCAGCCAAGTGGTAGCGGCAGATACGCAGTATTTT.